This T cell receptor (beta chain) was sequenced for a study of cytomegalovirus exposure and HLA in healthy donors. This PCR relied on a set of 60 Vbeta primers and 13 Jbeta primers. The method was immunoSEQ multiplex PCR; TCRdb's version includes in-frame clones alone and lacks a portion of them. This table holds tens of thousands of clones, less than 90% found once. With 2 bases removed from V and 2 bases from J, the gap between germline ends came to 13 bases. This CDR3 is built from 16 residues. Germline V gives CDR1 MNHEY, CDR2 SVGAGI. The sample was PBMCs. The J gene is TRBJ1-3, the V gene TRBV6-5; D is uncertain. This receptor was obtained from a female donor in good health and CMV-seronegative. The chain's CDR3 is CASSYSWARPGNTIYF. For the CDR3, the DNA is TGTGCCAGCAGTTACAGCTGGGCCAGACCTGGAAACACCATATATTTT.